This passage covers 5 T cell receptor beta chains from one sample sequenced in a study of blood T cell repertoires in COVID-19. Sequencing used immunoSEQ multiplex PCR; TCRdb keeps in-frame clones, though not all of them. The sample shows over 110,000 clones, about 76% of them seen only once. Material: peripheral blood. The source of these receptors is a human donor in a cohort sampled during active COVID-19.

The CDR3 region is CASTPLADPNTGELFF. The CDR3 DNA follows: TGTGCCAGCACCCCACTAGCGGACCCTAACACCGGGGAGCTGTTTTTT. V is TRBV6-6 and J is TRBJ2-2; TRBD2 aligns across 8 bases. The CDR3 extends over 16 amino acids. Trimming removed 7 bases from V and 2 bases from J; junction bases left unmatched: 9. Germline CDR1 and CDR2: MNHNY and SVGAGI (reference sequence).

The chain has TRBV29-1 and TRBJ2-1, with 10 nucleotides matching TRBD2. Germline values: CDR1 SQVTM, CDR2 ANQGSEA. The CDR3 loop spans 16 amino acids. V trimming: 4 bases; J trimming: 6 bases; junction bases outside the gene matches: 12. The CDR3 DNA is TGCAGCGTTGGCCCCCGGCTAGCGGGAGTCCCCAATGAGCAGTTCTTC. Its protein product is CSVGPRLAGVPNEQFF.

The gene calls are TRBV7-9 and TRBJ1-5, with D tentatively TRBD1 (5 bases). Per the germline V gene, CDR1 is SEHNR and CDR2 is FQNEAQ (reference sequence). V was pared by 5 bases and J by 2 bases, with 13 bases between. The CDR3 contains 15 residues. This chain's CDR3 is CASSRGTGGNQPQHF. CDR3 DNA sequence: TGTGCCAGCAGCCGAGGAACAGGAGGCAATCAGCCCCAGCATTTT.

The chain combines TRBV2 with TRBJ1-5; 7 bases are a match to TRBD1. Germline V gene sequence: CDR1 SNHLY, CDR2 FYNNEI. The CDR3 covers 15 residues. The junction had 8 bases not matched to a gene; V was cut back by 6 bases and J by 3 bases. CDR3 in DNA: TGTGCCAGCAGGGACGGACAGGCCCTCAATCAGCCCCAGCATTTT. Amino acids: CASRDGQALNQPQHF.

The chain links TRBV18 to TRBJ2-2, with 8 bases matching TRBD1. The junction had 5 bases not matched to a gene; V was cut back by 4 bases and J by 4 bases. Germline V gene data show CDR1 as KGHSH and CDR2 as LQKENI. The CDR3 spans 15 residues. CDR3 loop: CASSLTGVGTGELFF. CDR3 sequence (DNA): TGTGCCAGCTCACTGACAGGGGTTGGCACCGGGGAGCTGTTTTTT.